This TCR beta chain stems from a study of blood T cell repertoires in COVID-19. At the level of the study: T cells, B-cell-depleted T cells, or PBMCs provided the cDNA or gDNA that served as material.

The CDR3 spans 13 residues. Trimming pared 1 base from V and 3 bases from J, leaving 5 bases between. CDR1 is SGHNT and CDR2 is YYREEE in the germline V gene (reference sequence). Sequencing was performed with immunoSEQ multiplex PCR; in TCRdb, only in-frame clones are kept and a portion is missing. The repertoire holds about 160,000 clones, with more than 75% as singletons. Notes on this clone: This specimen includes other DNA sequences encoding the same CDR3.

The receptor comes from a man older than 75 with acute or convalescent COVID-19. This chain joins TRBV5-4 and TRBJ1-3; possibly TRBD1 for D (5 bases). Sequenced sample: peripheral blood. The CDR3 loop is CASSLQGGNTIYF. The CDR3, as DNA: TGTGCCAGCAGCTTGCAGGGTGGAAACACCATATATTTT.